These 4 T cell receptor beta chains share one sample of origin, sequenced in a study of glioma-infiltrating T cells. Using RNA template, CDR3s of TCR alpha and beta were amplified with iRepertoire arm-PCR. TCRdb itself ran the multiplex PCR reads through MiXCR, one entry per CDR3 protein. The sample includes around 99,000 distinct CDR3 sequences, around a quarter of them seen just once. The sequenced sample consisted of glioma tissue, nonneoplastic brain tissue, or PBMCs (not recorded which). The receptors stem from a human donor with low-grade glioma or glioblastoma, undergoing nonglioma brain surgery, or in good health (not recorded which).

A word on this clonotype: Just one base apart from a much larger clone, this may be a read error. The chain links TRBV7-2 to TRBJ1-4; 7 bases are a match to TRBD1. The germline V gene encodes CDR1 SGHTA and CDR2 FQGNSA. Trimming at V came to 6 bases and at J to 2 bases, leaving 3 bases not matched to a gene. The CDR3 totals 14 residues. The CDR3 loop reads CASRSTGTNEKLFF. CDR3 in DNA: TGTGCCAGCAGATCGACAGGGACTAATGAAAAACTGTTTTTT.

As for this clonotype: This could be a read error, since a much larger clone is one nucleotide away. The CDR3 spells CASGGLYYEQYF. The CDR3 DNA is TGTGCTAGTGGGGGCCTTTACTACGAGCAGTACTTC. The chain joins TRBV12-5 to TRBJ2-7; D ambiguous. Germline values: CDR1 LGHNT, CDR2 FRNRAP. The CDR3 is made up of 12 amino acids. The V gene lost 6 bases and the J gene lost 3 bases, with 9 bases spanning the gap.

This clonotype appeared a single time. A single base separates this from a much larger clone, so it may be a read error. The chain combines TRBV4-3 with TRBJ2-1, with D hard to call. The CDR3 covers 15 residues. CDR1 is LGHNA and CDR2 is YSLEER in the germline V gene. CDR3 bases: TGCGCCAGCAGCCAAGATCGAATAGGGTACAATGAGCAGTCCTTC. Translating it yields CASSQDRIGYNEQSF.

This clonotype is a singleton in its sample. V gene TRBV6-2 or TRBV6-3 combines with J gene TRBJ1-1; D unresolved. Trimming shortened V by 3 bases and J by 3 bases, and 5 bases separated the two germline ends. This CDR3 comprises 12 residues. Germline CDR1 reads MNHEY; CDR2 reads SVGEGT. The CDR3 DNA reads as TGTGCCAGCAGTTATGGAGACACTGAAGCTTTCTTT. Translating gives CASSYGDTEAFF.